These T cell receptor beta chains were read from a single sample in a study of CD8+ T cells in alopecia areata. The table came from immunoSEQ multiplex PCR; TCRdb's copy has only in-frame clones and leaves some out. The repertoire includes approximately 57,000 clones, around 96% of them detected once, and about 26% sits in the top ten. Sample: CD8+ T cells sorted from blood, taken at week 0. Receptors originate from a human donor with alopecia areata. Both conserved end residues are part of each CDR3. Each record gives: J gene, V gene, D gene, clone size, CDR3 DNA, CDR3 protein. D genes are given only for firm matches. Size is omitted from some rows. Given values are once, few, many or a class for expanded clones.

>TRBJ2-5|TRBV5-1|TRBD2|once
TGCGCCAGCAGCTTAAGCGGGGGGTACCAAGAGACCCAGTACTTC
CASSLSGGYQETQYF
>TRBJ2-5|TRBV14|-|-
TGTGCCAGCAGCCAAGATATGGGGGGGGCAAAAGAGACCCAGTACTTC
CASSQDMGGAKETQYF
>TRBJ2-1|TRBV29-1|-|-
TGCAGCGTGAGTCTGGGGGACTCCTACAATGAGCAGTTCTTC
CSVSLGDSYNEQFF
>TRBJ2-3|TRBV7-6|-|-
TGTGCCAGCAGCTTAGTGTCTGCTGATACGCAGTATTTT
CASSLVSADTQYF
>TRBJ2-7|TRBV27|TRBD1|-
TGTGCCAGCATCGCTAAGGACAGGGGGCACGAGCAGTACTTC
CASIAKDRGHEQYF
>TRBJ1-1|TRBV6-5|-|-
TGTGCCAGCAGTACTAGTACAAACACTGAAGCTTTCTTT
CASSTSTNTEAFF
>TRBJ2-1|TRBV7-2|TRBD1|-
TGTGCCAGCAGCTTATGGGGACAGATAACCTACAATGAGCAGTTCTTC
CASSLWGQITYNEQFF
>TRBJ2-3|TRBV30|TRBD2|-
TGTGCCTGGAGTGGGTTTCTTAGCGGGGGGGCCGGGTTAGATACGCAGTATTTT
CAWSGFLSGGAGLDTQYF
>TRBJ1-4|TRBV30|-|-
TGTGCCTGGAGTGTCGGGCCCTTTGATGAAAAACTGTTTTTT
CAWSVGPFDEKLFF
>TRBJ2-2|TRBV12-5|-|-
TGTGCTAGTGGTTGGAGTCGGGACACTTACACCGGGGAGCTGTTTTTT
CASGWSRDTYTGELFF
>TRBJ2-7|TRBV7-8|-|-
TGTGCCAGCAGCCCCGAGGACACCGCCTACGAGCAGTACTTC
CASSPEDTAYEQYF
>TRBJ2-5|TRBV7-9|TRBD2|-
TGTGCCAGCAGCTTAGTGGGACTAGCGGAGGAGACCCAGTACTTC
CASSLVGLAEETQYF
>TRBJ2-7|TRBV7-8|-|-
TGTGCCAGCAGCAGCCGCTCCGGGCTCCCTCCCTACGAGCAGTACTTC
CASSSRSGLPPYEQYF
>TRBJ1-1|TRBV5-1|TRBD1|-
TGCGCCAGCAGCCAATACAGGGGTACCGCTGAAGCTTTCTTT
CASSQYRGTAEAFF
>TRBJ1-2|TRBV6-6|-|-
TGTGCCAGCACTCGAGATGGTGGCTACACCTTC
CASTRDGGYTF
>TRBJ2-1|TRBV2|TRBD1|-
TGTGCCAGCAGTGCTGGACAGGCATCCTACAATGAGCAGTTCTTC
CASSAGQASYNEQFF
>TRBJ1-1|TRBV5-1|-|-
TGCGCCAGCAGCTTGGGCTGGGAGAACACTGAAGCTTTCTTT
CASSLGWENTEAFF
>TRBJ2-3|TRBV5-1|-|-
TGCGCCAGCAGCTTGACGGAAGATACGCAGTATTTT
CASSLTEDTQYF
>TRBJ1-2|TRBV7-9|-|once
TGTGCCAGCAGCTTCTCCGGGACTTTCTATGGCTACACCTTC
CASSFSGTFYGYTF
>TRBJ2-1|TRBV7-2|TRBD2|-
TGTGCCAGCAGCTTAGTGAGCACTAGCGGGGGAAATTACAATGAGCAGTTCTTC
CASSLVSTSGGNYNEQFF
>TRBJ2-1|TRBV7-9|TRBD2|-
TGTGCCAGCAGCCTGACTTCGCGGGGGGGAAATGAGCAGTTCTTC
CASSLTSRGGNEQFF
>TRBJ1-1|TRBV4-1|-|-
TGCGCCAGCAGCCATTACTCGGGGAACACTGAAGCTTTCTTT
CASSHYSGNTEAFF
>TRBJ2-7|TRBV18|TRBD2|-
TGTGCCAGCTCACCACCCAGCGGGGGGCCCTACGAGCAGTACTTC
CASSPPSGGPYEQYF
>TRBJ2-3|TRBV10-2|-|-
TGCGCCAGCAGACTGACAGATACGCAGTATTTT
CASRLTDTQYF
>TRBJ2-1|TRBV6-6|-|-
TGTGCCAGCAGCCAACTAGTGGGCTCCTACAATGAGCAGTTCTTC
CASSQLVGSYNEQFF
>TRBJ2-7|TRBV4-2|-|-
TGTGCCAGCAGCCGAGATGGCGTTGGGTGGGGCAACTACGAGCAGTACTTC
CASSRDGVGWGNYEQYF
>TRBJ1-2|TRBV9|TRBD1|-
TGTGCCAGCAGCACACAGGGGCGGACTAACTATGGCTACACCTTC
CASSTQGRTNYGYTF
>TRBJ2-7|TRBV7-8|TRBD2|-
TGTGCCAGCAGCTTAGGGCAGGGAGGGCACGAGCAGTACTTC
CASSLGQGGHEQYF
>TRBJ1-2|TRBV7-2|TRBD1|-
TGTGCCAGCAGCGCTACAGGGGACTATGGCTACACCTTC
CASSATGDYGYTF
>TRBJ1-1|TRBV4-1|TRBD1|-
TGCGCCAGCAGCCAACCCCTCCGGGACAGGAACACTGAAGCTTTCTTT
CASSQPLRDRNTEAFF
>TRBJ2-5|TRBV25-1|-|-
TGTGCCAGCAGTCCCAGCTCCCTCCTCCAAGAGACCCAGTACTTC
CASSPSSLLQETQYF
>TRBJ2-3|TRBV4-3|TRBD1|-
TGCGCCAGCAGCAACAGACAGGGCGGTGGCACAGATACGCAGTATTTT
CASSNRQGGGTDTQYF
>TRBJ2-5|TRBV6-5|-|-
TGTGCCAGCAGTTACTCGCCGGGGTTCGAGACCCAGTACTTC
CASSYSPGFETQYF
>TRBJ1-2|TRBV19|TRBD1|-
TGTGCCAGTGTCGCCGGGACAGCCTATGGCTACACCTTC
CASVAGTAYGYTF
>TRBJ2-7|TRBV7-9|-|-
TGTGCCAGCAGCCCAGGGACCTCCTACGAGCAGTACTTC
CASSPGTSYEQYF
>TRBJ2-2|TRBV7-8|-|-
TGTGCCAGCAGCTCGGGACGAATGGGGGGGAACACCGGGGAGCTGTTTTTT
CASSSGRMGGNTGELFF
>TRBJ2-7|TRBV4-2|-|-
TGTGCCAGCAGCCAAGATTTCGGGGGATCCTACGAGCAGTACTTC
CASSQDFGGSYEQYF
>TRBJ1-1|TRBV4-3|-|-
TGCGCCAGCATAGGTCCGGGGTTAGAAGCTTTCTTT
CASIGPGLEAFF
>TRBJ2-1|TRBV7-2|TRBD2|-
TGTGCCAGCAGCTTTGGCGGGGGGAATTACAATGAGCAGTTCTTC
CASSFGGGNYNEQFF
>TRBJ2-5|TRBV5-5|TRBD2|-
TGTGCCAGCAGCTTGGGGGAGGGAGAGACCCAGTACTTC
CASSLGEGETQYF
>TRBJ1-4|TRBV4-1|TRBD1|-
TGCGCCAGCAGCCAAGCCGGACAGGATGAAAAACTGTTTTTT
CASSQAGQDEKLFF
>TRBJ2-3|TRBV11-1|TRBD1|-
TGTGCCAGCAGCTTCCGGACAGGGTGGCGCACAGATACGCAGTATTTT
CASSFRTGWRTDTQYF
>TRBJ2-3|TRBV4-3|-|few
TGCGCCAGCAGCCAAAAAGAGGGCGAGGCAGATACGCAGTATTTT
CASSQKEGEADTQYF
>TRBJ2-7|TRBV7-6|-|-
TGTGCCAGCACCTTGGTGACAGGAAGCGAGCAGTACTTC
CASTLVTGSEQYF
>TRBJ2-3|TRBV18|TRBD2|-
TGTGCCAGCTCACGACCTATCCTCGCGGGGGGTGCAACCCCCACAGATACGCAGTATTTT
CASSRPILAGGATPTDTQYF
>TRBJ2-5|TRBV2|TRBD2|-
TGTGCCAGCAGTGAAGGCCTAGCGGGGGGGGAAGAGACCCAGTACTTC
CASSEGLAGGEETQYF
>TRBJ2-6|TRBV4-1|-|-
TGCGCCAGCAGCCAAGAGCAGTTCTCTGGGGCCAACGTCCTGACTTTC
CASSQEQFSGANVLTF
>TRBJ2-7|TRBV2|TRBD1|-
TGTGCCAGCAGTCACCTACGGCCGGGACAGGGGGCGAACCCCTACGAGCAGTACTTC
CASSHLRPGQGANPYEQYF
>TRBJ2-7|TRBV5-1|-|-
TGCGCCAGCAGCTTCATTGCAGGGCAGCGCGAGCAGTACTTC
CASSFIAGQREQYF